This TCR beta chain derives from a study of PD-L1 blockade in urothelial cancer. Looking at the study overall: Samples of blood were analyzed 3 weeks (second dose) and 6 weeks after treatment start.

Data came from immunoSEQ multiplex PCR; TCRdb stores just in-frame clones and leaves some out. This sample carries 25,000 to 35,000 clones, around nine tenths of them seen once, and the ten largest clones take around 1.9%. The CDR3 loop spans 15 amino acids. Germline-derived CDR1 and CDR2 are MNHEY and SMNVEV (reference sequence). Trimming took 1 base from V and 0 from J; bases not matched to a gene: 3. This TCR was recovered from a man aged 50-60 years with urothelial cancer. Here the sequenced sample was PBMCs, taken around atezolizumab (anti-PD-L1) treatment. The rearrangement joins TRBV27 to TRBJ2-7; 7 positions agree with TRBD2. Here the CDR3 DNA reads TGTGCCAGCAGTTTATTATGGGGGGGCTCCTACGAGCAGTACTTC. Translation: CASSLLWGGSYEQYF.